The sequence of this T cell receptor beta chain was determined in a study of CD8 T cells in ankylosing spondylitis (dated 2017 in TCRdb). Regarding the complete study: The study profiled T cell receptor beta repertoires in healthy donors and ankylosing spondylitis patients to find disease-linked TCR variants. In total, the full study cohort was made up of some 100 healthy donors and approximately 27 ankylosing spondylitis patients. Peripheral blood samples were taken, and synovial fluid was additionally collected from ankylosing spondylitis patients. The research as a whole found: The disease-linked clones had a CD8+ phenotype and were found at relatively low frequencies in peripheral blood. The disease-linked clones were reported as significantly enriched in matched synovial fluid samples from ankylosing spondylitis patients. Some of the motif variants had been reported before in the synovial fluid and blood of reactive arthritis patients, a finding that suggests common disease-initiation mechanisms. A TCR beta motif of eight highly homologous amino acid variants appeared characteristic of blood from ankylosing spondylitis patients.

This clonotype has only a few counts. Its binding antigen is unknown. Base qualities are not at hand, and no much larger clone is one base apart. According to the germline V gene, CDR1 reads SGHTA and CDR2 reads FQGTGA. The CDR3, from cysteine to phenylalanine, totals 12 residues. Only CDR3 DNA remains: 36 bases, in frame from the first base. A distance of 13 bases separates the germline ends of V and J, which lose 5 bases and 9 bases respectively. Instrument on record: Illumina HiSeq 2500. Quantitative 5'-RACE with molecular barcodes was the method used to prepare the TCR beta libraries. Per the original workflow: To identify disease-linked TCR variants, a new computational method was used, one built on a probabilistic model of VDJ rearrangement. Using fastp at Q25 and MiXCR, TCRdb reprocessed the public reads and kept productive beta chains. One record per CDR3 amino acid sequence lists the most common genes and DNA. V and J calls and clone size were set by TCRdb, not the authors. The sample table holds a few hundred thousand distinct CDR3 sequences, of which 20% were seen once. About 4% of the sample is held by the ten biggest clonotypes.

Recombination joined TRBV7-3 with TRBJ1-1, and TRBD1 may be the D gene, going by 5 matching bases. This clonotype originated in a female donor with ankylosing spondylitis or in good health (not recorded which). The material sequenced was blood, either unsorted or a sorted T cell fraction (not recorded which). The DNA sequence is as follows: TGTGCCAGCAGCCGGTTAGGGGATAAAGCTTTCTTT. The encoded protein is CASSRLGDKAFF.